What follows describes a single TCR beta chain. Its specificity is not known. The data belong to a study of cytomegalovirus exposure and HLA in healthy donors. Study-level results: Trimming of TCR beta V- and J-genes showed a link, identified in a later analysis, to a missense DCLRE1C variant. Apart from CMV serostatus, no immune exposure information was available.

The V gene's germline CDR1 is SGHRS and CDR2 YFSETQ. Trimming took 5 bases from V and 2 from J, leaving 11 bases between them. The CDR3 runs 13 residues. CMV serostatus was not recorded for this donor. The primer mix had 60 Vbeta and 13 Jbeta primers. Authors' processing steps: Later, an analysis found 80 million or so unique TCR beta chains, and 9.5 million to 12 million of these were shared. Libraries were prepared by immunoSEQ multiplex PCR; TCRdb keeps only in-frame clonotypes and omits some of them. The DNA gave D and trimming, while V, J and clone size come from that table. Found here are about 130,000 clones, 80% of them singletons; the top ten hold approximately 1%.

Sequenced input: PBMCs. The chain has TRBV5-1 and TRBJ2-7; a weak D match, TRBD2 (5 bases). This clonotype was obtained from a human donor in good health. This CDR3 reads CASSFDGTYEQYF. CDR3 in DNA: TGCGCCAGCAGTTTCGACGGGACCTACGAGCAGTACTTC.